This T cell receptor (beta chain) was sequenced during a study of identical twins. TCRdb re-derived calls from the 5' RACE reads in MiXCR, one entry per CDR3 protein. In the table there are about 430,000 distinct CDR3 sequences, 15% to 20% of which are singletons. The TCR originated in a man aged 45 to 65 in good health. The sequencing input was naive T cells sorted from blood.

In DNA form, the CDR3 reads TGTGCCAGCAGTTTAGCGCAGAGTTCACCCCTCCACTTT. Protein sequence: CASSLAQSSPLHF. The J gene is TRBJ1-6, the V gene TRBV12-3 or TRBV12-4, with D unclear. V was clipped by 0 bases and J by 9 bases, with 6 bases between them. This CDR3 has 13 residues.